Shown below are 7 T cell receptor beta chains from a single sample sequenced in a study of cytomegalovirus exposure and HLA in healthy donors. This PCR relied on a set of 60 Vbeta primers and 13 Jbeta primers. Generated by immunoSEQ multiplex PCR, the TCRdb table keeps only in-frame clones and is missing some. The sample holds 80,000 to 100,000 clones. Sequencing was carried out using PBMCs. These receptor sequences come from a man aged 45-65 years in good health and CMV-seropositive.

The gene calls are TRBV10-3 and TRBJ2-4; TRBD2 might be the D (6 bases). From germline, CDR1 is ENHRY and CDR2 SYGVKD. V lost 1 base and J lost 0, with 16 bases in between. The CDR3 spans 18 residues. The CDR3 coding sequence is TGTGCCATCAGTGAGTTTGTGGGAGAGGGACTAGCCAAAAACATTCAGTACTTC. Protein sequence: CAISEFVGEGLAKNIQYF.

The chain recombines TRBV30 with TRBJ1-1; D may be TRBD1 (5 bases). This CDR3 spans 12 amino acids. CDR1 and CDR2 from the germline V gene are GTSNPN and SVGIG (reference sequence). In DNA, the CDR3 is TGTGTGGGGGGAAGGGCTGCCACTGAAGCTTTCTTT. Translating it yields CVGGRAATEAFF.

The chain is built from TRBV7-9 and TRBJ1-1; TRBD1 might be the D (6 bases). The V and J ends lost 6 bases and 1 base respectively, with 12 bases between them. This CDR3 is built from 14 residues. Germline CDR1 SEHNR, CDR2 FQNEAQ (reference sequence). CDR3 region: CASRVGQTNTEAFF. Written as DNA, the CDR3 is TGTGCCAGCAGGGTAGGACAGACGAACACTGAAGCTTTCTTT. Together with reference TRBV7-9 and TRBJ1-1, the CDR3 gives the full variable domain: DTGVSQNPRHKITKRGQNVTFRCDPISEHNRLYWYRQTLGQGPEFLTYFQNEAQLEKSRLLSDRFSAERPKGSFSTLEIQRTEQGDSAMYLCASRVGQTNTEAFFGQGTRLTVV.

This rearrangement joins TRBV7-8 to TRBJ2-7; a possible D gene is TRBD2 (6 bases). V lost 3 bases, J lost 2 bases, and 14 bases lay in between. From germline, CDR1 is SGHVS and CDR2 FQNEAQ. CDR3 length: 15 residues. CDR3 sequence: CASSFGRGGAYEQYF. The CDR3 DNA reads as TGTGCCAGCAGCTTTGGCCGCGGAGGGGCCTACGAGCAGTACTTC. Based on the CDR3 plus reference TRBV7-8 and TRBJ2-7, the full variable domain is GAGVSQSPRYKVAKRGQDVALRCDPISGHVSLFWYQQALGQGPEFLTYFQNEAQLDKSGLPSDRFFAERPEGSVSTLKIQRTQQEDSAVYLCASSFGRGGAYEQYFGPGTRLTVT.

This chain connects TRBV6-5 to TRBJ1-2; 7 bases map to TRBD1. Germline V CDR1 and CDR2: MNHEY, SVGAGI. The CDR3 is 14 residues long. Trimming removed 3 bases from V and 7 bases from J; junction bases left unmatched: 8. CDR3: CASSYGGGGGGYTF. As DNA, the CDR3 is TGTGCCAGCAGTTATGGAGGAGGGGGCGGTGGCTACACCTTC.

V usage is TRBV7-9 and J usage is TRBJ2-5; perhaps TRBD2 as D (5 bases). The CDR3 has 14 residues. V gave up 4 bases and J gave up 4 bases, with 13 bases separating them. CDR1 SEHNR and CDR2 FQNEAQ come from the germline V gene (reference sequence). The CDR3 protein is CASSSLGRGETQYF. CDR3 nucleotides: TGTGCCAGCAGCTCCCTAGGACGGGGAGAGACCCAGTACTTC.

As DNA, the CDR3 is TGTGCCAGCAGCCGAACCCTGGGGGGAGAGAATGGCTACACCTTC. Its protein product is CASSRTLGGENGYTF. V and J are TRBV4-2 and TRBJ1-2, with D possibly being TRBD1 (5 bases). V lost 4 bases to trimming and J lost 6 bases, with 18 bases between them. The V gene's germline CDR1 is LGHNA and CDR2 YNFKEQ. CDR3 size: 15 residues.